One and the same sample provided the 18 T cell receptor beta chains below, sequenced in a study of OX40 agonist ivuxolimab in advanced cancers. Using immunoSEQ multiplex PCR, the repertoire was profiled, and TCRdb retains in-frame clones only, with some absent. The sample has 55,000 to 90,000 clones; around 88% are singletons. The material was CD4+ or CD8+ T cells sorted from blood, obtained in a trial of the OX40 agonist ivuxolimab. These receptors were collected from an adult with an advanced solid tumor such as melanoma, head and neck, liver or kidney cancer.

The chain joins TRBV2 to TRBJ2-2; D perhaps matches TRBD2 (5 bases). The CDR3 loop spans 16 amino acids. V was pared by 6 bases and J by 4 bases, with 18 bases between. Per the germline V gene, CDR1 is SNHLY and CDR2 is FYNNEI. CDR3 bases: TGTGCCAGCAGGGAAAGGCGCGGGTTGGTCACCGGGGAGCTGTTTTTT. Its translation is CASRERRGLVTGELFF.

This clone was found a few times. This chain joins TRBV28 and TRBJ1-2; 7 bases match TRBD1. The germline V gene encodes CDR1 MDHEN and CDR2 SYDVKM. V dropped 7 bases and J dropped 5; count of bases not matched to a gene: 13. There are 15 residues in the CDR3. CDR3 amino acids: CASNPPGGRGYGYTF. The CDR3 nucleotides are TGTGCCAGCAATCCTCCAGGGGGTAGAGGGTATGGCTACACCTTC.

Points on this clone: At one boundary the junction diverges from the germline segment, which might be a read error. The rearrangement links TRBV7-3 to TRBJ1-1, with 9 nucleotides matching TRBD1. Germline CDR1 SGHTA, CDR2 FQGTGA. The CDR3 has 14 residues. CDR3 sequence (DNA): TGTGCCAGCACCCTCGGACAGGGGTTATCTGAGGCTTTCTTT. Protein: CASTLGQGLSEAFF.

The chain uses TRBV6-5 and TRBJ1-1; D gene unclear. V lost 5 bases and J lost 1, with 14 bases in between. Germline V gene sequence: CDR1 MNHEY, CDR2 SVGAGI. The CDR3 sequence is 15 residues long. CDR3 loop: CASSPQGPANTEAFF. The CDR3 coding sequence is TGTGCCAGCAGTCCCCAAGGGCCAGCGAACACTGAAGCTTTCTTT.

CDR3 DNA: TGTGCCAGCAATCCGGGGGGCGCGGGCAACACTGAAGCTTTCTTT. This sequence encodes CASNPGGAGNTEAFF. V gene TRBV28 combines with J gene TRBJ1-1, with D possibly matching TRBD1 (6 bases). This CDR3 comprises 15 residues. V was trimmed by 7 bases and J by 2 bases, leaving 17 bases between them. Germline V gene lookup returns CDR1 MDHEN and CDR2 SYDVKM.

The J gene is TRBJ2-7, the V gene TRBV7-2; D tentatively reads TRBD1 or TRBD2 (5 bases each). The length of the CDR3 is 13 residues. Looked up from germline, CDR1 is SGHTA and CDR2 is FQGNSA. V was trimmed by 3 bases and J by 3 bases, leaving 9 bases between them. The CDR3 here is CASSFMGVYEQYF. The CDR3 region has the DNA TGTGCCAGCAGCTTCATGGGGGTCTACGAGCAGTACTTC.

V gene TRBV19 combines with J gene TRBJ2-1; D ambiguous. The CDR3 totals 14 residues. The V end was cut by 6 bases, the J end by 1 base, with 10 bases between. Per germline, CDR1 LNHDA and CDR2 SQIVND (reference sequence). The CDR3 sequence: CASRADESYNEQFF. As DNA, the CDR3 is TGTGCCAGTAGGGCAGACGAATCCTACAATGAGCAGTTCTTC.

The V gene is TRBV6-1, the J gene TRBJ1-1; no firm D call. CDR3 length equals 12 residues. Trimming cost V 7 bases and J 2 bases, with 8 bases left between them. Per germline, CDR1 MNHNS and CDR2 SASEGT. The CDR3 DNA reads as TGTGCCAGCACCGGACCAAACACTGAAGCTTTCTTT. Its protein is CASTGPNTEAFF.

CDR3 nucleotide sequence: TGTGCCAGCAGCTCGGGACTCGCCACCGGGCAGTATTTT. It codes for CASSSGLATGQYF. The chain uses TRBV11-1 and TRBJ2-3, with D perhaps matching TRBD2 (6 bases). Germline-derived CDR1 and CDR2 are SGHAT and FQDESV (reference sequence). The CDR3 spans 13 residues. The germline V and J ends were trimmed by 4 bases and 11 bases, with 16 bases remaining between them.

This chain joins TRBV30 and TRBJ1-2; D gene unclear. The CDR3 consists of 15 residues. The ends were cut back, 2 bases at V and 2 bases at J, with 15 bases in the middle. The germline V gene has CDR1 GTSNPN and CDR2 SVGIG (reference sequence). The CDR3 DNA reads as TGTGCCTGGAGTCGGCAGGACCCTTCCAACTATGGCTACACCTTC. It translates to CAWSRQDPSNYGYTF.

The gene calls are TRBV5-1 and TRBJ2-2; 7 bases are shared with TRBD1. The CDR3 has 13 residues. After removal of 4 bases from V and 10 bases from J, the junction contained 7 bases not matched to a gene. Germline assignment: CDR1 SGHRS and CDR2 YFSETQ. The CDR3, as DNA: TGCGCCAGCAGCCTCGGGACAGACCAGGAGCTGTTTTTT. Translated, it gives CASSLGTDQELFF.

CDR3 sequence (DNA): TGTGCCAGCAGCTTAGCATACGTTGCGGTACAAGAGACCCAGTACTTC. Translating gives CASSLAYVAVQETQYF. The chain couples TRBV7-9 to TRBJ2-5; D ambiguous. V lost 0 bases, J lost 2 bases, and 13 bases lay in between. Germline V gives CDR1 SEHNR, CDR2 FQNEAQ (reference sequence). This CDR3 has 16 residues.

V and J are TRBV28 and TRBJ2-7; 7 nucleotides line up with TRBD1. This CDR3 contains 14 residues. Germline CDR1 reads MDHEN; CDR2 reads SYDVKM. V dropped 5 bases and J dropped 3; count of bases not matched to a gene: 7. The CDR3 DNA follows: TGTGCCAGCAGTCCGACGCGACAGGGCTACGAGCAGTACTTC. It translates to CASSPTRQGYEQYF. The full variable domain, its missing parts supplied by reference TRBV28 and TRBJ2-7, is DVKVTQSSRYLVKRTGEKVFLECVQDMDHENMFWYRQDPGLGLRLIYFSYDVKMKEKGDIPEGYSVSREKKERFSLILESASTNQTSMYLCASSPTRQGYEQYFGPGTRLTVT.

The chain recombines TRBV7-2 with TRBJ1-6; 9 nucleotides match TRBD1. With 4 bases clipped from V and 7 bases from J, the junction kept 5 bases outside the gene matches. The CDR3 sequence is 15 residues long. Looked up from germline, CDR1 is SGHTA and CDR2 is FQGNSA. The CDR3 DNA is TGTGCCAGCAGCTGGATGGGGACAGGGAATTCACCCCTCCACTTT. Translation gives CASSWMGTGNSPLHF.

V is TRBV19 and J is TRBJ1-5, with 7 bases lining up with TRBD1. V was pared by 6 bases and J by 7 bases, with 12 bases of the junction left unmatched. The CDR3 has 15 amino acids. Per the germline V gene, CDR1 is LNHDA and CDR2 is SQIVND (reference sequence). This chain's CDR3 is CASRADTGVRQPQHF. Here the CDR3 DNA reads TGTGCCAGTAGGGCGGATACAGGGGTGCGCCAGCCCCAGCATTTT.

J is TRBJ2-7 and V is TRBV4-2; D gene uncertain. This CDR3 comprises 15 residues. The germline V gene has CDR1 LGHNA and CDR2 YNFKEQ. Trimming cost V 0 bases and J 7 bases, with 16 bases left between them. CDR3 in amino acids: CASSQELPNGWEQYF. CDR3 coding DNA: TGTGCCAGCAGCCAAGAACTCCCTAACGGATGGGAGCAGTACTTC.

The chain has TRBV9 and TRBJ2-1; no reliable D call. Germline V gives CDR1 SGDLS, CDR2 YYNGEE. V lost 0 bases and J lost 2, with 6 bases in between. The CDR3 loop spans 14 amino acids. The CDR3 DNA is TGTGCCAGCAGCGTAGCAAGTACCTACAATGAGCAGTTCTTC. It encodes CASSVASTYNEQFF. The full variable domain, with the rest looked up from reference TRBV9 and TRBJ2-1, is DSGVTQTPKHLITATGQRVTLRCSPRSGDLSVYWYQQSLDQGLQFLIQYYNGEERAKGNILERFSAQQFPDLHSELNLSSLELGDSALYFCASSVASTYNEQFFGPGTRLTVL.

Only a few counts were recorded for this clone. The gene calls are TRBV30 and TRBJ1-5, with 12 positions matching TRBD1. This CDR3 contains 15 residues. CDR1 and CDR2 from the germline V gene are GTSNPN and SVGIG (reference sequence). J gave up 5 bases and V 3 bases, and 5 bases lay outside the gene matches. CDR3 region: CAWSVGTGGDQPQHF. As DNA, the CDR3 is TGTGCCTGGAGCGTGGGGACAGGGGGCGATCAGCCCCAGCATTTT.